This T cell receptor (beta chain) is from a study of T cells in Graves' hyperthyroidism and ophthalmopathy. RNA transcripts were the template for amplifying TCR beta CDR3 regions. The primer set for the first-round RT-PCR of the TCR CDR3 was HTBI. TCRdb fed the multiplex PCR reads into MiXCR, producing one record per CDR3 protein. The table records about 760,000 distinct CDR3 sequences, roughly 32% of them present only once. The definition of stable Graves' hyperthyroidism was no ophthalmopathy progression within 18 months. Trimming pared 5 bases from V and 5 bases from J, leaving 15 bases between. The CDR3 sequence is 14 residues long. Germline V gene sequence: CDR1 SGHTA, CDR2 FQGNSA.

The rearrangement joins TRBV7-2 to TRBJ1-2; no firm D call. This receptor was obtained from a woman aged 35 to 49 with Graves' hyperthyroidism. Sequencing was performed on blood. CDR3 amino acids: CASSLNPSKYGYTF. The CDR3 DNA reads TGTGCCAGCAGCCTTAATCCCTCCAAGTATGGCTACACCTTC.